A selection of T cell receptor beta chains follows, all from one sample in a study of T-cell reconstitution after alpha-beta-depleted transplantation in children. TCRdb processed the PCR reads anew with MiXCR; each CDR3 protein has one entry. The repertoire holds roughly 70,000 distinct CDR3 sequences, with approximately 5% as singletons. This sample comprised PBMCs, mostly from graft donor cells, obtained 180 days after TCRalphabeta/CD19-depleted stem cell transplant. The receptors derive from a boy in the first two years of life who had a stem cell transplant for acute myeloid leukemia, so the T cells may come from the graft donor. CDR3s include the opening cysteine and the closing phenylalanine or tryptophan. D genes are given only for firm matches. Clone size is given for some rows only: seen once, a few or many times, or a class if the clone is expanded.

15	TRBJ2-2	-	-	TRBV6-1	CASSVQDTKTGELFF	TGTGCCAGCAGTGTACAGGATACGAAGACCGGGGAGCTGTTTTTT
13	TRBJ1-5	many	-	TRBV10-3	CAISEWGNQPQHF	TGTGCCATCAGTGAGTGGGGGAATCAGCCCCAGCATTTT
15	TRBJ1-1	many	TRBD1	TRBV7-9	CASSLWTGMNTEAFF	TGTGCCAGCAGCTTGTGGACAGGAATGAACACTGAAGCTTTCTTT
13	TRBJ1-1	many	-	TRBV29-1	CSVEGRTNTEAFF	TGCAGCGTTGAAGGCAGAACGAACACTGAAGCTTTCTTT
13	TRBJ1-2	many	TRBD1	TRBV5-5	CASSSRDSYGYTF	TGTGCCAGCAGCTCCCGGGACAGCTATGGCTACACCTTC
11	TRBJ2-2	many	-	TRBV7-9	CASTWTGELFF	TGTGCCAGCACCTGGACCGGGGAGCTGTTTTTT
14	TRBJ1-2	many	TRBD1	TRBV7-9	CASSGWDRDYGYTF	TGTGCCAGCAGCGGGTGGGACAGGGACTATGGCTACACCTTC
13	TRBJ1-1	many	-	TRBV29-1	CSVETVMNTEAFF	TGCAGCGTTGAGACGGTCATGAACACTGAAGCTTTCTTT
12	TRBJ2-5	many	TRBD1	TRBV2	CASWGQQETQYF	TGTGCCAGCTGGGGACAGCAAGAGACCCAGTACTTC
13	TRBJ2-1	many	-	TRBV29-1	CSVGGGGYNEQFF	TGCAGCGTTGGTGGGGGCGGCTACAATGAGCAGTTCTTC
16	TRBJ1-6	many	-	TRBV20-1	CSARDPVGGSNSPLHF	TGCAGTGCTAGAGACCCAGTAGGGGGATCGAATTCACCCCTCCACTTT
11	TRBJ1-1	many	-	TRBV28	CASSFWGQAFF	TGTGCCAGCAGTTTTTGGGGGCAAGCTTTCTTT
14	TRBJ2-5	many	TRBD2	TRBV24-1	CATSDSSGEETQYF	TGTGCCACCAGTGATTCTAGCGGGGAAGAGACCCAGTACTTC
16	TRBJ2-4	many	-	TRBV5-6	CASSLAWGDLGDIQYF	TGTGCCAGCAGCTTAGCGTGGGGGGACCTCGGCGACATTCAGTACTTC
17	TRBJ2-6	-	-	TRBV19	CASSIARPSSGANVLTF	TGTGCCAGTAGTATCGCCAGGCCAAGCTCTGGGGCCAACGTCCTGACTTTC
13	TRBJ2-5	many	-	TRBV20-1	CSAARGGQETQYF	TGCAGTGCCGCTCGAGGAGGACAAGAGACCCAGTACTTC
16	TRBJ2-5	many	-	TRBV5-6	CASSLDLGFVLETQYF	TGTGCCAGCAGCTTGGATCTCGGGTTCGTGCTAGAGACCCAGTACTTC
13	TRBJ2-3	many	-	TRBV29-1	CSVVQVLTDTQYF	TGCAGCGTTGTGCAGGTCCTCACAGATACGCAGTATTTT
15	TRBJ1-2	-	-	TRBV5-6	CASSSPGPPGDGYTF	TGTGCCAGCAGCTCTCCGGGACCCCCGGGGGATGGCTACACCTTC
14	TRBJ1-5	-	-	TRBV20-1	CSAPKQGRYQPQHF	TGCAGTGCTCCTAAACAGGGACGATACCAGCCCCAGCATTTT
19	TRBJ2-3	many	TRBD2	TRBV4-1	CASSQEAGRASGFTDTQYF	TGCGCCAGCAGCCAAGAAGCCGGTCGGGCTAGCGGTTTCACAGATACGCAGTATTTT
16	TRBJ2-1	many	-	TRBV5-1	CASSLSQGSSYNEQFF	TGCGCCAGCAGCTTATCCCAGGGAAGCTCCTACAATGAGCAGTTCTTC
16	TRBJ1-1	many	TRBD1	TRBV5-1	CATHRDRSLMNTEAFF	TGCGCCACTCACCGGGACAGGTCTCTCATGAACACTGAAGCTTTCTTT
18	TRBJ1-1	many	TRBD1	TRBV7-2	CASSLRSGQVVLNTEAFF	TGTGCCAGCAGCTTAAGGTCGGGACAGGTAGTCCTGAACACTGAAGCTTTCTTT
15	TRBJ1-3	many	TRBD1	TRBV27	CASSLTGGPGNTIYF	TGTGCCAGCAGTTTGACAGGGGGCCCTGGAAACACCATATATTTT
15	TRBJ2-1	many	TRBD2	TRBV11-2	CASSPWASGGSRQFF	TGTGCCAGCAGCCCATGGGCTAGCGGGGGGTCTCGGCAGTTCTTC
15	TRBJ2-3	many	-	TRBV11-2	CASSLDFPGTDTQYF	TGTGCCAGCAGCTTAGATTTCCCGGGTACAGATACGCAGTATTTT